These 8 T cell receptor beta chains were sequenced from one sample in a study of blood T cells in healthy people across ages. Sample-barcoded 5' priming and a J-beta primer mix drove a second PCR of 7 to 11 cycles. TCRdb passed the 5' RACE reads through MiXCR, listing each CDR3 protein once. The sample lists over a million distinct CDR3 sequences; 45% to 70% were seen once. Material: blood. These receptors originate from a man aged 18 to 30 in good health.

The CDR3 DNA sequence: TGCAGTGCTAGAGTGACAGCTACCTACGAGCAGTACTTC. Amino acid sequence: CSARVTATYEQYF. This sequence joins TRBV20-1 and TRBJ2-5, with D possibly being TRBD1 (5 bases). The J call is doubtful: the DNA matches TRBJ2-7 better. Germline lookup yields CDR1 DFQATT and CDR2 SNEGSKA (reference sequence). The CDR3 is made up of 13 amino acids.

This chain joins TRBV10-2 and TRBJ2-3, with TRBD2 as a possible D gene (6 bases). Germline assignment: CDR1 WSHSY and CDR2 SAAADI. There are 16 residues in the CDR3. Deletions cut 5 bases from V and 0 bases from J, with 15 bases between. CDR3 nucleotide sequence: TGCGCCAGCAGTCTGGGACTCCCCCTTAGCACAGATACGCAGTATTTT. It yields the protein CASSLGLPLSTDTQYF.

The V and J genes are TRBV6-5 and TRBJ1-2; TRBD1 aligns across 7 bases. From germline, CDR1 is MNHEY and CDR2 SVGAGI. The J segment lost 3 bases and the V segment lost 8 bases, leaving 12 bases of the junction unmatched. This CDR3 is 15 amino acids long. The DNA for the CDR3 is TGTGCCAGCGGTTCAAGGGACAGCGAGCACTATGGCTACACCTTC. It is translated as CASGSRDSEHYGYTF.

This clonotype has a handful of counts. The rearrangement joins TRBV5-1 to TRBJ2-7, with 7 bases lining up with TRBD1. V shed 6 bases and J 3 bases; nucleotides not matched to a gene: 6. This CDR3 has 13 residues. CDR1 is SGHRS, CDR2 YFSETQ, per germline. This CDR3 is CASNRDRDYEQYF. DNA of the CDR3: TGCGCCAGCAACCGGGACAGAGACTACGAGCAGTACTTC.

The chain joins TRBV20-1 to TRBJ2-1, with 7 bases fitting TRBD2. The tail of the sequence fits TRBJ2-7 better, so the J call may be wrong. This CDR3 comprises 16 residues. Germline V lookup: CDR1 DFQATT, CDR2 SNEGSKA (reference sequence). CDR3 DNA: TGCAGTTCTTACGGGCCATCGGGGGGTCTCTACAATGAGCAGTACTTC. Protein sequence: CSSYGPSGGLYNEQYF.

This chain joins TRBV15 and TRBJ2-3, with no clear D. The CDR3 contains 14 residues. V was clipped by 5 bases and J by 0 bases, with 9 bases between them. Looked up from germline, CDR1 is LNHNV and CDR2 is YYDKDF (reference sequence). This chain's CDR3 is CATSGGSSTDTQYF. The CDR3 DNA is TGTGCCACCAGCGGCGGATCGAGCACAGATACGCAGTATTTT. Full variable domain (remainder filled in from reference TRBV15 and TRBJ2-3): DAMVIQNPRYQVTQFGKPVTLSCSQTLNHNVMYWYQQKSSQAPKLLFHYYDKDFNNEADTPDNFQSRRPNTSFCFLDIRSPGLGDTAMYLCATSGGSSTDTQYFGPGTRLTVL.

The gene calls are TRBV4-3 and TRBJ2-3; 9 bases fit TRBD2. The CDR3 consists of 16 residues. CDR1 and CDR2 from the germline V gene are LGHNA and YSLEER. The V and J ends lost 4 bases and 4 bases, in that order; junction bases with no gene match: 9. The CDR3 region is CASSLKTSGLADTQYF. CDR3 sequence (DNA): TGCGCCAGCAGCCTGAAGACTAGCGGACTTGCAGATACGCAGTATTTT.

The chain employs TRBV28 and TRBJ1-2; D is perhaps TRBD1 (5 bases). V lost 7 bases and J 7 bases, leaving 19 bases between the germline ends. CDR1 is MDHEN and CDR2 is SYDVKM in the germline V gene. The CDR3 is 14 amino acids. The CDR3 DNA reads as TGTGCCAGCACCCCTGGGGCACAAAGAGGTGGCTACACCTTC. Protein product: CASTPGAQRGGYTF.